Presented here are 10 T cell receptor beta chains from one specimen sequenced in a study of T cells after yellow fever vaccination. TCRdb itself ran the 5' RACE reads through MiXCR, one entry per CDR3 protein. Of about 22,000 distinct CDR3 sequences listed, 5.2% are singletons. The sample consisted of PBMCs, either bulk or a sorted T-cell subset (CD4+, CD8+, memory, or dextramer-sorted; not recorded which), taken about 49 days after the first yellow fever vaccination. All receptors derive from a man younger than 35 who received the YFV17D yellow fever vaccine.

This clonotype appeared many times. The rearrangement links TRBV7-9 to TRBJ2-2; no reliable D call. This CDR3 comprises 14 residues. V was cut by 1 base and J by 6 bases, with 9 bases left in between. The germline V gene encodes CDR1 SEHNR and CDR2 FQNEAQ (reference sequence). The CDR3 protein is CASSLDWAAGELFF. The DNA for the CDR3 is TGTGCCAGCAGCTTAGACTGGGCTGCCGGGGAGCTGTTTTTT.

This clonotype was counted many times. CDR3 amino acids: CATRTGVYTEAFF. Written as DNA, the CDR3 is TGTGCCACCCGGACAGGGGTGTACACTGAAGCTTTCTTT. The chain combines TRBV6-5 with TRBJ1-1; 9 bases fit TRBD1. Per the germline V gene, CDR1 is MNHEY and CDR2 is SVGAGI. CDR3 length equals 13 residues. Unmatched junction bases numbered 6, after V lost 10 bases and J lost 3 bases.

This clonotype has at least ten counts. CDR3 residues: CASTDHGGEETQYF. Written as DNA, the CDR3 is TGTGCCAGCACCGACCACGGGGGGGAGGAGACCCAGTACTTC. The rearrangement uses TRBV12-3 or TRBV12-4 and TRBJ2-5; 8 bases match TRBD2. The CDR3 runs to 14 residues. Germline trimming cut 7 bases from V and 5 bases from J; bases unmatched to any gene: 9.

This clonotype was observed many times. The genes are TRBV12-3 or TRBV12-4 and TRBJ1-3; TRBD1 might be the D (6 bases). CDR3 length equals 14 residues. Deletions cut 9 bases from V and 9 bases from J, with 21 bases between. CDR3 sequence reads: CASSPDRGAGTIYF. CDR3 nucleotides: TGTGCCAGTAGCCCCGACCGGGGGGCAGGCACCATATATTTT.

This clonotype was recorded many times. CDR3 loop: CASSLRYYEQYV. The CDR3 bases are TGTGCCAGCAGTTTAAGGTACTACGAGCAGTACGTC. The V call is TRBV27, the J call TRBJ2-7; no definite D call. The CDR3 has 12 residues. V dropped 2 bases and J dropped 3 bases, with 5 bases sitting between them. CDR1 is MNHEY and CDR2 is SMNVEV in the germline V gene (reference sequence).

This clonotype was seen many times. V and J are TRBV27 and TRBJ2-1; TRBD1 aligns across 9 bases. Germline CDR1 is MNHEY and CDR2 is SMNVEV (reference sequence). The ends lost 6 bases at V and 6 bases at J; junction bases unmatched: 9. The CDR3 extends over 15 amino acids. This CDR3 is CASSRPGQGFNEQFF. As DNA, the CDR3 is TGTGCCAGCAGCCGACCGGGACAGGGATTCAATGAGCAGTTCTTC.

This clonotype has a count of ten or more. Written as DNA, the CDR3 is TGTGCCAGTAACGGGTACACTGAAGCTTTCTTT. Translation gives CASNGYTEAFF. This chain links TRBV19 with TRBJ1-1, with D hard to call. The V end was cut by 7 bases, the J end by 3 bases, with 6 bases between. CDR1 is LNHDA, CDR2 SQIVND, per germline (reference sequence). The length of the CDR3 is 11 residues.

In its sample, this clonotype was seen many times. The CDR3 bases are TGCAGTGCTAGTCCGGGGGTGGGAGGCCAAGAGACCCAGTACTTC. This codes for CSASPGVGGQETQYF. The V and J genes are TRBV20-1 and TRBJ2-5; D possibly corresponds to TRBD2 (6 bases). CDR1 and CDR2 (germline): DFQATT, SNEGSKA (reference sequence). The length of the CDR3 is 15 residues. The V and J ends lost 3 bases and 1 base respectively, with 15 bases between them.

This clonotype was counted only a few times. The CDR3 protein is CASSLYGREVTEAFF. The CDR3 DNA sequence: TGTGCCAGCAGCTTGTACGGCAGGGAAGTGACTGAAGCTTTCTTT. This chain joins TRBV5-4 and TRBJ1-1; perhaps TRBD1 as D (5 bases). From germline, CDR1 is SGHNT and CDR2 YYREEE (reference sequence). V was trimmed by 1 base and J by 5 bases, leaving 15 bases between them. The CDR3 sequence is 15 residues long.

This clonotype has ten or more counts. The genes are TRBV7-9 and TRBJ2-7; the D is unclear. CDR3 size: 11 residues. Germline V CDR1 and CDR2: SEHNR, FQNEAQ (reference sequence). Between the trimmed V and J ends, which lost 8 bases and 3 bases, there was a span of 8 bases. CDR3 nucleotide sequence: TGTGCCAGCGGGGTCATCTACGAGCAGTACGTC. Its protein product is CASGVIYEQYV.